This record concerns one TCR beta chain sequence. The table came from immunoSEQ multiplex PCR; TCRdb's copy has only in-frame clones and leaves some out. The sample consists of 140,000 to 150,000 clones, around 87% of them appearing once. The record originates from a study of blood T cell repertoires in COVID-19. The overall study: COVID-19 samples collected from the United States, Italy and Spain covered acute and convalescent phases. The analysed material was cDNA or gDNA that came from T cells, B-cell-depleted T cells, or PBMCs.

Recovery meant two consecutive negative NP/OP PCR tests, professional clearance, or resolved symptoms. Material: PBMCs or T cells enriched from blood (not recorded which). This TCR was sampled from a man in his sixties who had recovered from COVID-19.

CDR3 region: CASSLETGYVTEAFF. The CDR3 DNA reads as TGTGCCAGCAGCTTAGAGACAGGGTATGTGACTGAAGCTTTCTTT. This sequence joins TRBV7-8 and TRBJ1-1; 7 bases are a match to TRBD1. V trimming: 1 base; J trimming: 5 bases; junction bases outside the gene matches: 7. Per the germline V gene, CDR1 is SGHVS and CDR2 is FQNEAQ. This CDR3 contains 15 residues. Full variable domain (rest looked up from reference TRBV7-8 and TRBJ1-1): GAGVSQSPRYKVAKRGQDVALRCDPISGHVSLFWYQQALGQGPEFLTYFQNEAQLDKSGLPSDRFFAERPEGSVSTLKIQRTQQEDSAVYLCASSLETGYVTEAFFGQGTRLTVV.